These T cell receptor beta chains were read from a single sample in a study of cytomegalovirus exposure and HLA in healthy donors. Sequenced by immunoSEQ multiplex PCR; TCRdb stores in-frame clones only, minus some. The sample records roughly 120,000 clones, around 77% being singletons. The source material was PBMCs. All receptors derive from a human donor in good health. Both conserved end residues are part of each CDR3. The D gene is left open where the match is weak. Expanded clones are given a class, and other clones once, few, many or no size at all.

CDR3nt: TGTGCCAGCAGGAATCAGGGTGTAGATACGCAGTATTTT
CDR3aa: CASRNQGVDTQYF
v_gene: TRBV7-3
d_gene: NA
j_gene: TRBJ2-3
abundance: NA
len: 13

CDR3nt: TGTGCCAGCAGCAAAGGGGGGGTTTGTGTTGATACGCAGTATTTT
CDR3aa: CASSKGGVCVDTQYF
v_gene: TRBV21-1
d_gene: NA
j_gene: TRBJ2-3
abundance: NA
len: 15

CDR3nt: TGTGCCAGCAGTAGACAGAACACCGGGGAGCTGTTTTTT
CDR3aa: CASSRQNTGELFF
v_gene: TRBV27
d_gene: NA
j_gene: TRBJ2-2
abundance: once
len: 13

CDR3nt: TGTGCCAGCAGCGGCGGACTAGCGGGGCTAGAACGACGGCGCGAGCAGTACTTC
CDR3aa: CASSGGLAGLERRREQYF
v_gene: TRBV11-2
d_gene: TRBD2
j_gene: TRBJ2-7
abundance: once
len: 18

CDR3nt: TGTGCCAGCAGCTGGGAGACTAGCGGGAGGAACAATGAGCAGTTCTTC
CDR3aa: CASSWETSGRNNEQFF
v_gene: TRBV5-4
d_gene: TRBD2
j_gene: TRBJ2-1
abundance: few
len: 16

CDR3nt: TGTGCCAGCAGACGCGGGACAGGGGGCTACGAGCAGTACTTC
CDR3aa: CASRRGTGGYEQYF
v_gene: TRBV6-5
d_gene: TRBD1
j_gene: TRBJ2-7
abundance: NA
len: 14

CDR3nt: TGTGCCAGCAGTGTGTCCTCGGTCCCTTCGCAGTATTTT
CDR3aa: CASSVSSVPSQYF
v_gene: TRBV6-1
d_gene: NA
j_gene: TRBJ2-3
abundance: NA
len: 13

CDR3nt: TGCGCCAGCAGGCCACCCGGGACAGGCAACGGGGAGCAGTACTTC
CDR3aa: CASRPPGTGNGEQYF
v_gene: TRBV5-1
d_gene: TRBD1
j_gene: TRBJ2-7
abundance: NA
len: 15

CDR3nt: TGCGCCAGCAGCCTAGCTCCGCCAAGCTCCTACAATGAGCAGTTCTTC
CDR3aa: CASSLAPPSSYNEQFF
v_gene: TRBV5-1
d_gene: NA
j_gene: TRBJ2-1
abundance: NA
len: 16

CDR3nt: TGTGCCAGCAGCGGGAGATGGAGATACTCTGGGGCCAACGTCCTGACTTTC
CDR3aa: CASSGRWRYSGANVLTF
v_gene: TRBV9
d_gene: NA
j_gene: TRBJ2-6
abundance: NA
len: 17

CDR3nt: TGTGCCAGCAGGGGGGGACAGGGTAATCAGCCCCAGCATTTT
CDR3aa: CASRGGQGNQPQHF
v_gene: TRBV28
d_gene: TRBD1
j_gene: TRBJ1-5
abundance: NA
len: 14

CDR3nt: TGTGCCAGCAGCGCCCATAAGACAGGAACGGACACTGAAGCTTTCTTT
CDR3aa: CASSAHKTGTDTEAFF
v_gene: TRBV9
d_gene: NA
j_gene: TRBJ1-1
abundance: few
len: 16

CDR3nt: TGTGCCAGCAGTTCTGGACAGGGGGCATGGGAAAAACTGTTTTTT
CDR3aa: CASSSGQGAWEKLFF
v_gene: TRBV28
d_gene: TRBD1
j_gene: TRBJ1-4
abundance: NA
len: 15

CDR3nt: TGCGCCAGCAGCCAAGGTCCTAGTACGCAGTATTTT
CDR3aa: CASSQGPSTQYF
v_gene: TRBV4-1
d_gene: NA
j_gene: TRBJ2-3
abundance: NA
len: 12

CDR3nt: TGTGCCAGCTCCCTCGGGAGAGGAAAGCTCTATGGCTACACCTTC
CDR3aa: CASSLGRGKLYGYTF
v_gene: TRBV18
d_gene: NA
j_gene: TRBJ1-2
abundance: NA
len: 15

CDR3nt: TGCGCCAGCAGACAAGACAGGGGGGATACGCAGTATTTT
CDR3aa: CASRQDRGDTQYF
v_gene: TRBV10-1
d_gene: TRBD1
j_gene: TRBJ2-3
abundance: few
len: 13

CDR3nt: TGTGCCATCAGTGAGTCGACATCGGGACAGAGAAATGAAAAACTGTTTTTT
CDR3aa: CAISESTSGQRNEKLFF
v_gene: TRBV10-3
d_gene: TRBD1
j_gene: TRBJ1-4
abundance: NA
len: 17

CDR3nt: TGTGCCAGCAGCCCAGGGCAGGGGGCTCTATTAAATGGCTACACCTTC
CDR3aa: CASSPGQGALLNGYTF
v_gene: TRBV5-6
d_gene: TRBD1
j_gene: TRBJ1-2
abundance: NA
len: 16

CDR3nt: TGTGCCAGCAGCTACCTACGGACAACAAGCTCCTACGAGCAGTACTTC
CDR3aa: CASSYLRTTSSYEQYF
v_gene: TRBV6-5
d_gene: NA
j_gene: TRBJ2-7
abundance: NA
len: 16

CDR3nt: TGTGCCAGTAGCCTTCCCCAGGCCCGCGAGCAGTACTTC
CDR3aa: CASSLPQAREQYF
v_gene: TRBV19
d_gene: NA
j_gene: TRBJ2-7
abundance: NA
len: 13

CDR3nt: TGCAGCGCTCCCGCGGGGGGCCGAGGGGAGACCCAGTACTTC
CDR3aa: CSAPAGGRGETQYF
v_gene: TRBV29-1
d_gene: TRBD2
j_gene: TRBJ2-5
abundance: NA
len: 14

CDR3nt: TGTGCCAGCAGCCTTAGGGGTGGGCATGGCTACACCTTC
CDR3aa: CASSLRGGHGYTF
v_gene: TRBV4-2
d_gene: NA
j_gene: TRBJ1-2
abundance: NA
len: 13

CDR3nt: TGTGCCAGCATTAGGGAGGGTCTCCAAGAGACCCAGTACTTC
CDR3aa: CASIREGLQETQYF
v_gene: TRBV2
d_gene: TRBD2
j_gene: TRBJ2-5
abundance: NA
len: 14

CDR3nt: TGTGCCAGCAGTGAATACATCCCCTACGAGCAGTACTTC
CDR3aa: CASSEYIPYEQYF
v_gene: TRBV2
d_gene: NA
j_gene: TRBJ2-7
abundance: NA
len: 13

CDR3nt: TGTGCCAGCAGGGCCCCGGGACAGGACTTAATTGAAGCTTTCTTT
CDR3aa: CASRAPGQDLIEAFF
v_gene: TRBV7-6
d_gene: TRBD1
j_gene: TRBJ1-1
abundance: NA
len: 15

CDR3nt: TGTGCCAGCAGCCAACACAGGTGGGAGACCCAGTACTTC
CDR3aa: CASSQHRWETQYF
v_gene: TRBV14
d_gene: NA
j_gene: TRBJ2-5
abundance: few
len: 13

CDR3nt: TGCAGCGTTCGAACAGGGTCAGATACGCAGTATTTT
CDR3aa: CSVRTGSDTQYF
v_gene: TRBV29-1
d_gene: NA
j_gene: TRBJ2-3
abundance: NA
len: 12

CDR3nt: TGTGCCAGCTCACTGGACCTCGACAGTGAGCAGTTCTTC
CDR3aa: CASSLDLDSEQFF
v_gene: TRBV18
d_gene: NA
j_gene: TRBJ2-1
abundance: NA
len: 13